A selection of T cell receptor beta chains follows, all from one sample in a study of cytomegalovirus exposure and HLA in healthy donors. TCRdb's copy holds only in-frame clones and misses some; the assay was immunoSEQ multiplex PCR. The data hold more than 75,000 clones, with less than 80% observed a single time. Input material: PBMCs. The receptor set was obtained from a man aged 25-40 years in good health and CMV-seronegative. The CDR3 runs from the conserved cysteine through the conserved F or W. Fields, in order: V gene, CDR3 length, D gene, J gene, CDR3 protein. D genes are given only for firm matches.

TRBV27	16	TRBD1	TRBJ2-7	CASTIYRDRGMGEQYF
TRBV7-9	14	NA	TRBJ1-2	CSSSLPSERSGYTF
TRBV6-6	14	TRBD1	TRBJ1-5	CASSPRGEGQPQHF
TRBV6-5	12	NA	TRBJ1-1	CASSSIGAEAFF
TRBV6-1	13	TRBD1	TRBJ1-1	CASSPTGGTEAFF
TRBV30	12	NA	TRBJ2-1	CAWSGSFPEQFF
TRBV29-1	14	TRBD1	TRBJ2-5	CSVEGQGLQETQYF
TRBV29-1	16	TRBD2	TRBJ2-1	CSVAERLAGGPGEQFF
TRBV5-1	16	NA	TRBJ2-3	CASSLAPRQGADTQYF
TRBV6-1	15	NA	TRBJ1-5	CASSRRTDSNQPQHF
TRBV25-1	12	NA	TRBJ2-2	CASRVGAGELFF
TRBV11-3	13	NA	TRBJ2-5	CASSSKRGETQYF
TRBV5-1	15	NA	TRBJ2-2	CASSRSTGEDGELFF
TRBV30	13	NA	TRBJ1-1	CAWSVGLNTEAFF
TRBV2	15	NA	TRBJ1-2	CASSAARERGYGYTF
TRBV7-9	16	TRBD1	TRBJ2-1	CASSSLQGKSYNEQFF
TRBV30	17	TRBD1	TRBJ1-2	CAWSLAGTGGPDYGYTF
TRBV5-1	13	NA	TRBJ2-3	CASSFYSTDTQYF
TRBV9	13	NA	TRBJ1-2	CASSQGSNYGYTF
TRBV7-6	15	TRBD2	TRBJ2-1	CASSRSQRESNEQFF
TRBV6-6	13	NA	TRBJ1-4	CASSYGPNEKLFF
TRBV7-6	15	TRBD1	TRBJ2-5	CASSLKFIRGETQYF
TRBV2	12	NA	TRBJ1-3	CAMRTAGNTIYF
TRBV4-1	17	NA	TRBJ2-5	CASSRSPGIKVQETQYF
TRBV6-5	15	TRBD1	TRBJ2-5	CASSYSTGHLETQYF
TRBV30	15	TRBD1	TRBJ2-5	CAWKGLRTGRETQYF
TRBV19	14	NA	TRBJ2-7	CASSVTARAYEQYF